Below, 30 T cell receptor beta chains from the same sample are listed, as sequenced in a study of T-cell reconstitution after alpha-beta-depleted transplantation in children. Unique molecular identifiers were built into the TCRbeta library. Via MiXCR, TCRdb re-called the PCR reads, giving one row per CDR3 protein. The data show around 600,000 distinct CDR3 sequences, around 17% seen once. The sequencing used PBMCs from the stem cell graft donor, collected from the stem cell graft. The receptors come from a human donor who donated a stem cell graft to a child with acute myeloid leukemia.

This clonotype was observed a few times. The rearrangement joins TRBV3-1 to TRBJ1-6, with D perhaps matching TRBD1 (6 bases). V was trimmed by 2 bases and J by 4 bases, leaving 6 bases between them. Per germline, CDR1 LGHDT and CDR2 YNNKEL (reference sequence). The CDR3 is 14 residues long. In DNA form, the CDR3 reads TGTGCCAGCAGCCAAACAGGGTATAATTCACCCCTCCACTTT. This gives the protein CASSQTGYNSPLHF.

This chain uses TRBV27 with TRBJ2-5, with D hard to call. The CDR3 sequence is 14 residues long. V shed 2 bases and J shed 4 bases, with 11 bases lying between them. Per the germline V gene, CDR1 is MNHEY and CDR2 is SMNVEV (reference sequence). CDR3 bases: TGTGCCAGCAGTTTACACGACTCGGGAGAGACCCAGTACTTC. Encoded protein: CASSLHDSGETQYF.

This clonotype was counted many times. V gene TRBV7-2 combines with J gene TRBJ1-6; D is unclear. Trimming shortened V by 2 bases and J by 7 bases, and 9 bases separated the two germline ends. CDR3 length: 14 amino acids. Per germline, CDR1 SGHTA and CDR2 FQGNSA. The CDR3 here is CASSLYPTNSPLHF. As DNA, the CDR3 is TGTGCCAGCAGCTTATATCCTACCAATTCACCCCTCCACTTT.

In this sample, this clonotype turned up many times. The chain is built from TRBV20-1 and TRBJ2-7; tentatively, D is TRBD2 (5 bases). V dropped 5 bases and J dropped 2 bases, with 16 bases sitting between them. CDR1 and CDR2 (germline): DFQATT, SNEGSKA (reference sequence). The CDR3 has 14 amino acids. CDR3 amino acids: CSALEVGSPYEQYV. CDR3 nucleotides: TGCAGTGCTTTGGAGGTAGGGTCGCCCTACGAGCAGTACGTC.

This clonotype occurred many times. The genes are TRBV20-1 and TRBJ2-1; TRBD2 matches 7 bases. This CDR3 region has 15 residues. V trimming: 0 bases; J trimming: 8 bases; junction bases outside the gene matches: 10. The germline gives CDR1 DFQATT, CDR2 SNEGSKA (reference sequence). DNA of the CDR3: TGCAGTGCTAGAGAGTGGGGGGGAGTGAGAGATGAGCAGTTCTTC. Amino acid sequence: CSAREWGGVRDEQFF.

This chain joins TRBV7-2 and TRBJ2-1, with D perhaps given as TRBD1 or TRBD2 (5 bases each). The CDR3 loop spans 15 amino acids. The V end lost 5 bases, the J end lost 10 bases, and 21 bases lay between the germline ends. Germline V gene data show CDR1 as SGHTA and CDR2 as FQGNSA. CDR3 sequence: CASSLGTGRDWEQFF. CDR3 in DNA: TGTGCCAGCAGCCTAGGGACGGGACGGGATTGGGAGCAGTTCTTC.

This clonotype was detected a few times. The chain employs TRBV7-3 and TRBJ1-2, with TRBD1 matching over 10 bases. The CDR3 spans 14 residues. J was trimmed by 6 bases and V by 5 bases; bases with no gene match: 6. Germline lookup yields CDR1 SGHTA and CDR2 FQGTGA. CDR3 DNA: TGTGCCAGCAGCCCCACCGGGACAGGGGATGGCTACACCTTC. Residues: CASSPTGTGDGYTF.

About this clonotype itself: Being one base from a much bigger clone, this may be a read error. The chain has TRBV20-1 and TRBJ2-1, with 8 bases aligning to TRBD1. Per germline, CDR1 DFQATT and CDR2 SNEGSKA (reference sequence). The CDR3 runs 16 residues. CDR3 bases: TGCTGTGCTAGGGGAAGACAGGGGAGATGGGCTGAGAAGCAGTTCTTC. Amino acid sequence: CCARGRQGRWAEKQFF.

This clonotype was detected only once. V gene TRBV25-1 combines with J gene TRBJ1-4; D gene uncertain. The CDR3 contains 15 residues. V lost 4 bases and J 0 bases, leaving 9 bases between the germline ends. CDR1 and CDR2 (germline): MGHDK, SYGVNS. CDR3 loop: CASSGYRTTNEKLFF. CDR3 bases: TGTGCCAGCAGTGGCTACAGAACAACTAATGAAAAACTGTTTTTT.

This clonotype was found many times. The chain employs TRBV12-3 or TRBV12-4 and TRBJ1-1, with 7 bases lining up with TRBD1. The J segment lost 2 bases and the V segment lost 5 bases, leaving 5 bases of the junction unmatched. This CDR3 region has 14 residues. CDR3 region: CASSPGGPNTEAFF. The CDR3 nucleotides read TGTGCCAGCAGTCCAGGGGGTCCAAACACTGAAGCTTTCTTT.

This clonotype has just a few counts. The chain employs TRBV12-3 or TRBV12-4 and TRBJ1-5, with no clear D. V was pared by 8 bases and J by 5 bases, with 16 bases between. The CDR3 covers 14 residues. The CDR3 spells CASRGPLLDQPQHF. The CDR3 DNA reads as TGTGCCAGCCGCGGGCCCCTTCTTGATCAGCCCCAGCATTTT.

In its sample, this clonotype was seen a few times. V is TRBV25-1 and J is TRBJ2-5; TRBD1 is a possible D gene (5 bases). The V gene's germline CDR1 is MGHDK and CDR2 SYGVNS. Trimming took off 5 bases at V and 6 bases at J, with 19 bases between the two ends. The CDR3 has 15 amino acids. The CDR3 region is CASSLDRQGLKTQYF. Here the CDR3 DNA reads TGTGCCAGCAGTCTCGACCGGCAGGGATTAAAGACCCAGTACTTC.

This clonotype was detected only a few times. The germline gene is not matched at one end of the junction; a read error may be the cause. The chain links TRBV11-2 to TRBJ2-1; possibly TRBD1 or TRBD2 for D (5 bases each). CDR1 is SGHAT and CDR2 is FQNNGV in the germline V gene. This CDR3 has 11 amino acids. CDR3 in DNA: TGTGCCAGCAGCTTAGGAGGGGATAGGATCTTC. Translating it yields CASSLGGDRIF.

There are many counts of this clonotype. The chain links TRBV20-1 to TRBJ2-7; D gene unclear. The CDR3 extends over 9 amino acids. Germline CDR1 reads DFQATT; CDR2 reads SNEGSKA (reference sequence). V lost 6 bases and J 7 bases, leaving 7 bases between the germline ends. This CDR3 is CSAADEQYF. CDR3 nucleotide sequence: TGCAGTGCCGCGGATGAGCAGTACTTC.

This clonotype was seen repeatedly, ten times or more. The rearrangement joins TRBV28 to TRBJ2-1, with 9 bases that match TRBD1. Germline CDR1 MDHEN, CDR2 SYDVKM. The CDR3 is 14 amino acids. The ends lost 1 base at V and 6 bases at J; junction bases unmatched: 1. In DNA form, the CDR3 reads TGTGCCAGCAGTTTATCGGACAGGGGCAATGAGCAGTTCTTC. Translation gives CASSLSDRGNEQFF.

The J gene is TRBJ2-2, the V gene TRBV27; a possible D gene is TRBD1 (5 bases). The CDR3 extends over 15 amino acids. CDR1 is MNHEY, CDR2 SMNVEV, per germline (reference sequence). V shed 6 bases and J shed 2 bases, with 13 bases lying between them. The CDR3: CASSLQAANTGELFF. CDR3 bases: TGTGCCAGCAGCCTACAGGCGGCAAACACCGGGGAGCTGTTTTTT.

DNA of the CDR3: TGTGCCAGCAGTCCCCGACAGACAGACTGGTATGGCTACACCTTC. Translating gives CASSPRQTDWYGYTF. The chain recombines TRBV12-3 or TRBV12-4 with TRBJ1-2, with D perhaps TRBD1 (5 bases). This CDR3 has 15 amino acids. V lost 5 bases to trimming and J lost 5 bases, with 18 bases between them.

As concerns this clonotype: The junction does not match germline at one end; this may be a read error. The gene calls are TRBV5-6 and TRBJ2-2; 10 bases map to TRBD1. The CDR3 consists of 14 residues. CDR1 and CDR2 (germline): SGHDT, YYEEEE. CDR3 DNA sequence: TGTGCCAGCAGCTCCAGTTACGGGACAGGGGAACTGTTTTTT. Amino acids: CASSSSYGTGELFF.

This clonotype was counted ten times or more. The genes are TRBV20-1 and TRBJ1-5, with D possibly TRBD1 on 5 matching bases. Germline-derived CDR1 and CDR2 are DFQATT and SNEGSKA (reference sequence). The CDR3 sequence is 14 residues long. V shed 2 bases and J shed 7 bases, with 15 bases lying between them. CDR3 coding DNA: TGCAGTGCTAGAAAGTGGGGGGAAGACCAGCCCCAGCATTTT. Amino acid sequence: CSARKWGEDQPQHF.

The sample holds a few counts of this clonotype. The chain uses TRBV7-2 and TRBJ2-2, with 8 bases lining up with TRBD1. The ends lost 5 bases at V and 7 bases at J; junction bases unmatched: 6. Germline V gene sequence: CDR1 SGHTA, CDR2 FQGNSA. The CDR3 sequence is 14 residues long. CDR3 coding DNA: TGTGCCAGCAGCCGGACAGGGATCGGCGGGGAGCTGTTTTTT. It specifies CASSRTGIGGELFF.

This clonotype has just a few counts. This chain joins TRBV7-6 and TRBJ2-2, with 8 bases aligning to TRBD2. The CDR3 is made up of 19 amino acids. After removal of 2 bases from V and 3 bases from J, the junction contained 14 bases not matched to a gene. Germline lookup yields CDR1 SGHVS and CDR2 FNYEAQ. In nucleotides, the CDR3 is TGTGCCAGCAGCTTACCCTCAGGACTAGCCGACCGTCACACCGGGGAGCTGTTTTTT. Translation gives CASSLPSGLADRHTGELFF.

This clonotype was counted ten times or more. The rearrangement uses TRBV29-1 and TRBJ2-3; D unclear. CDR3 length: 15 residues. Per germline, CDR1 SQVTM and CDR2 ANQGSEA. V shed 2 bases and J shed 2 bases, with 14 bases lying between them. CDR3 DNA sequence: TGCAGCGTTGAAAAAGGCAGAGACTTCACAGATACGCAGTATTTT. The encoded protein is CSVEKGRDFTDTQYF.

This clonotype has just a few counts. The chain carries TRBV20-1 and TRBJ2-3; D might be TRBD2 (5 bases). The germline V gene has CDR1 DFQATT and CDR2 SNEGSKA (reference sequence). The CDR3 loop spans 14 amino acids. CDR3: CSPSPPVGVDTQYF. For the CDR3, the DNA is TGCAGCCCTAGCCCCCCCGTAGGAGTCGATACGCAGTATTTT.

The chain couples TRBV20-1 to TRBJ1-1, with a tentative D call TRBD1 (5 bases). CDR1 is DFQATT, CDR2 SNEGSKA, per germline (reference sequence). The CDR3 has 11 residues. CDR3 in amino acids: CRKDTDTEAFF. The DNA of the CDR3 is TGCAGAAAGGACACGGACACTGAAGCTTTCTTT.

The V gene is TRBV10-2, the J gene TRBJ2-5, with D perhaps matching TRBD1 or TRBD2 (5 bases each). Deletions cut 7 bases from V and 1 base from J, with 10 bases between. The CDR3 length is 13 residues. The germline CDR1 and CDR2 sequences are WSHSY and SAAADI. The CDR3 sequence is CASNRGVQETQYF. As DNA, the CDR3 is TGCGCCAGCAATCGGGGCGTCCAAGAGACCCAGTACTTC.

The J gene is TRBJ2-1, the V gene TRBV20-1; 10 bases line up with TRBD2. V shed 3 bases and J 8 bases; nucleotides not matched to a gene: 7. Per germline, CDR1 DFQATT and CDR2 SNEGSKA (reference sequence). The CDR3 totals 14 residues. The CDR3 loop reads CSARTPLAGDEQFF. As DNA, the CDR3 is TGCAGTGCTAGGACGCCGCTAGCGGGGGATGAGCAGTTCTTC.

The table lists this clonotype with a few counts. The rearrangement uses TRBV24-1 and TRBJ2-3; D call uncertain. Per germline, CDR1 KGHDR and CDR2 SFDVKD. V was trimmed by 3 bases and J by 1 base, leaving 10 bases between them. The CDR3 runs 15 residues. Here the CDR3 DNA reads TGTGCCACCAGTGATAAGGGATCGGGCACAGATACGCAGTATTTT. It yields the protein CATSDKGSGTDTQYF.

This clonotype appeared many times. The chain joins TRBV20-1 to TRBJ1-1, with D perhaps TRBD1 (6 bases). Per the germline V gene, CDR1 is DFQATT and CDR2 is SNEGSKA (reference sequence). The CDR3 totals 16 residues. Between the trimmed V and J ends, which lost 0 bases and 3 bases, there was a span of 17 bases. CDR3: CSARDPQGRGDTEAFF. CDR3 sequence (DNA): TGCAGTGCTAGAGATCCCCAGGGGAGGGGTGACACTGAAGCTTTCTTT.

This clonotype was picked up many times. The chain combines TRBV6-4 with TRBJ2-3; D call uncertain. V was pared by 0 bases and J by 2 bases, with 9 bases between. The CDR3 covers 15 residues. Germline CDR1 and CDR2: MRHNA and SNTAGT. The CDR3 DNA sequence: TGTGCCAGCAGTGACTCCGGCAAACCCACAGATACGCAGTATTTT. Residues: CASSDSGKPTDTQYF.

The chain uses TRBV15 and TRBJ1-2; D gene uncertain. Germline V lookup: CDR1 LNHNV, CDR2 YYDKDF (reference sequence). CDR3 length: 13 residues. With 6 bases removed from V and 0 bases from J, the gap between germline ends came to 8 bases. The CDR3 region has the DNA TGTGCCACCAGTGCCGGGGCTAACTATGGCTACACCTTC. Its translation is CATSAGANYGYTF.